This TCR beta chain derives from a study of OX40 agonist ivuxolimab in advanced cancers. Profiled with immunoSEQ multiplex PCR; TCRdb holds only in-frame clones, not every one. Of under 60,000 clones listed, roughly 85% were seen once; the top ten hold around 4%. There are 15 residues in the CDR3. Germline CDR1 reads MNHEY; CDR2 reads SVGAGI. The V end was cut by 1 base, the J end by 1 base, with 8 bases between. The TCR comes from an adult with an advanced solid tumor such as melanoma, head and neck, liver or kidney cancer. The sample here was CD4+ or CD8+ T cells sorted from blood, taken in a trial of the OX40 agonist ivuxolimab. This sequence joins TRBV6-5 and TRBJ1-5, with D uncertain. The CDR3 nucleotides read TGTGCCAGCAGTTACTACGTAAGGAGCAATCAGCCCCAGCATTTT. Residues: CASSYYVRSNQPQHF.